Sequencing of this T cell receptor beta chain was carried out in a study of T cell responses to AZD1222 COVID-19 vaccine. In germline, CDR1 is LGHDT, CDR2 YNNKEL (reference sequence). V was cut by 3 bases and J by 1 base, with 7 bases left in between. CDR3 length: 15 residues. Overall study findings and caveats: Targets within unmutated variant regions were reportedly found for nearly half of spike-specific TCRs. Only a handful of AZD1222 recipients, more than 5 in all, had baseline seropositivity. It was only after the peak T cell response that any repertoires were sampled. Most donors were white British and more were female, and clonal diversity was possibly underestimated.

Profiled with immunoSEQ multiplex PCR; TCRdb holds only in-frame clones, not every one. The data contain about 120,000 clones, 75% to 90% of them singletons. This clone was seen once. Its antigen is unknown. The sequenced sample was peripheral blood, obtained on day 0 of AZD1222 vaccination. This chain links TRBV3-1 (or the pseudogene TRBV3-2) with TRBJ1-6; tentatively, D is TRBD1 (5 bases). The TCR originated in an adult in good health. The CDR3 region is CASSQGDSYNSPLHF. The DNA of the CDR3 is TGTGCCAGCAGCCAGGGGGATTCCTATAATTCACCCCTCCACTTT.